This paragraph covers one T cell receptor (beta chain) sequence. Its antigen is currently unknown. This entry comes from a study of response to subunit inactivated influenza vaccine. Points from the study as a whole: The authors put forward the suggestion that each seasonal influenza vaccination may bring in only a limited number of new T cells.

CDR3 length equals 13 residues. V was trimmed by 8 bases and J by 7 bases, leaving 12 bases between them. The germline V gene has CDR1 SEHNR and CDR2 FQNEAQ (reference sequence). Via MiXCR, TCRdb re-called the RT-PCR reads, giving one row per CDR3 protein. Here the sample spans roughly 790,000 distinct CDR3 sequences, 21% being singletons. The TCR sequence derives from a man over 45 who received an inactivated influenza vaccine. The rearrangement uses TRBV7-9 and TRBJ1-6, with a possible D match to TRBD1 (6 bases). The specimen was PBMCs from blood, collected around 5 days after vaccination. CDR3 DNA: TGTGCCAGCGCAGAGACAGGAAATTCACCCCTCCACTTT. Translation gives CASAETGNSPLHF.